This T cell receptor (beta chain) was sequenced for a study of post-analysis software for immune sequencing data. Overall study: Recorded disease courses covered relapsing-remitting, secondary progressive and progressive-relapsing multiple sclerosis. Some patients had no subtype annotation.

The CDR3 extends over 13 amino acids. V lost 4 bases to trimming and J lost 6 bases; unmatched junction nucleotides: 9. Germline CDR1 reads SQVTM; CDR2 reads ANQGSEA. General study findings and limits: Diversity measured as normalized Chao1 was significantly lower in multiple sclerosis patients than in controls. TRBV5-6, TRBV5-1 and TRBV20-1 were among several TRBV segments more frequent in patients than controls. F-measure co-clustering was strong for batch-matched samples.

A few counts support this clonotype. Its antigen remains unidentified. Included in the TCR beta cDNA libraries were unique molecular identifiers. From about 0.98 to 11 million T cells, roughly 0.5 million cDNA molecules were obtained. TCRdb analysed the PCR reads with MiXCR anew, one entry per CDR3 protein. The sample has roughly 800,000 distinct CDR3 sequences, 30% seen once. The material sequenced was blood. The chain links TRBV29-1 to TRBJ2-7; 7 bases fit TRBD2. This TCR was recovered from a girl under 18 with multiple sclerosis. The CDR3 nucleotides are TGCAGCGTTGGATGGGGGAGGGCCCTCGAGCAGTACTTC. This encodes CSVGWGRALEQYF.